This note documents a single TCR beta chain sequence. Its antigen is currently unknown. Germline CDR1 is LGHNA and CDR2 is YNFKEQ. Trimming at V came to 0 bases and at J to 6 bases, leaving 12 bases not matched to a gene. This CDR3 has 20 residues. The sample belongs to a study of cytomegalovirus exposure and HLA in healthy donors. Study-wide background: About 85 million unique TCR sequences came from HLA-typed donors in an early release.

General observations from the study: When the data were analyzed later, several of the most significant clusters appeared to be linked to common viral pathogens. Most TCR sequences showed up rarely, but some public TCRs showed up in many donors.

Use of 60 Vbeta and 13 Jbeta primers characterized the PCR. Clones were sequenced by immunoSEQ multiplex PCR, and TCRdb holds only the in-frame ones, with some missing. The sample records 130,000 or so clones, 77% being singletons. Input material: PBMCs. The J gene is TRBJ1-6, the V gene TRBV4-2, with TRBD1 matching over 12 bases. The source of this sequence is a female donor in good health and CMV-seronegative. CDR3 region: CASSQDSLTGTGGSNSPLHF. The DNA for the CDR3 is TGTGCCAGCAGCCAAGATTCTTTAACCGGGACAGGGGGCTCTAATTCACCCCTCCACTTT.